Listed here are 27 T cell receptor beta chains from one sample, sequenced in a study of blood T cell repertoires in COVID-19 (TCRdb year 2020). Receptor amplification or capture employed the immunoSEQ multiplex PCR assay. As stored in TCRdb, this immuneACCESS dataset retains in-frame rearrangements with V and J assigned. A fraction of the clones does not appear; measured against another copy, unresolved V genes explain less than half of the discrepancy, and the remainder lacks a known reason. Here the sample has roughly 220,000 clones; under 90% occur a single time. The top ten constitute 15% to 20% of the sample. Sequenced input: peripheral blood. The receptors were sampled from a man aged 25 to 45 with active or convalescent COVID-19.

The V call is TRBV30, the J call TRBJ1-4, with D unresolved. With 2 bases removed from V and 0 bases from J, the gap between germline ends came to 7 bases. Germline CDR1 and CDR2: GTSNPN and SVGIG (reference sequence). The CDR3 runs 14 residues. The CDR3 loop is CAWSRIATNEKLFF. In DNA form, the CDR3 reads TGTGCCTGGAGTCGTATTGCAACTAATGAAAAACTGTTTTTT.

The chain employs TRBV28 and TRBJ1-3; the D gene is possibly TRBD1 (5 bases). Trimming removed 6 bases from V and 4 bases from J, with 13 bases in between. The CDR3 is 14 amino acids. The germline gives CDR1 MDHEN, CDR2 SYDVKM. The CDR3 nucleotides are TGTGCCAGCAGCCCCGGGACTATAGGAAACACCATATATTTT. Amino acid sequence: CASSPGTIGNTIYF.

This clone was counted between two and nine times. V gene TRBV6-5 combines with J gene TRBJ2-2; tentative D call: TRBD2 (5 bases). The CDR3 spans 14 residues. Trimming left V 8 bases short and J 0 bases short, with 10 bases between. Germline V gives CDR1 MNHEY, CDR2 SVGAGI. CDR3 in amino acids: CASGREPNTGELFF. The CDR3, as DNA: TGTGCCAGCGGCCGGGAACCGAACACCGGGGAGCTGTTTTTT.

The table lists this clone with a count of one. The V gene is TRBV28, the J gene TRBJ1-1; D not certain. Germline loops: CDR1 MDHEN, CDR2 SYDVKM. Between the trimmed V and J ends, which lost 4 bases and 3 bases, there was a span of 12 bases. This CDR3 spans 14 amino acids. The CDR3 is CASSSTRGHTEAFF. CDR3 sequence (DNA): TGTGCCAGCAGTTCAACTCGAGGGCACACTGAAGCTTTCTTT.

This chain connects TRBV7-2 to TRBJ2-5; TRBD2 agrees at 16 bases. This CDR3 region has 17 residues. Germline values: CDR1 SGHTA, CDR2 FQGNSA. The junction had 8 bases not matched to a gene; V was cut back by 5 bases and J by 5 bases. CDR3 bases: TGTGCCAGCAGCGAACCGGGACTAGCGGGAGGGGTGGAGACCCAGTACTTC. Translated, it gives CASSEPGLAGGVETQYF.

This rearrangement joins TRBV7-2 to TRBJ1-2; tentative D call: TRBD1 (6 bases). The germline gives CDR1 SGHTA, CDR2 FQGNSA. The CDR3 is 15 amino acids. Trimming cost V 4 bases and J 1 base, with 13 bases left between them. DNA of the CDR3: TGTGCCAGCAGCTCACAGGGACTAGATAACTATGGCTACACCTTC. This sequence encodes CASSSQGLDNYGYTF.

Worth noting for this clone: Other DNA sequences from this sample encode an identical CDR3 as well. The genes are TRBV4-3 and TRBJ2-7; 8 bases line up with TRBD1. This CDR3 region has 14 residues. J was trimmed by 1 base and V by 1 base; bases with no gene match: 0. Germline V lookup: CDR1 LGHNA, CDR2 YSLEER. The CDR3 nucleotides are TGCGCCAGCAGCCAAGGACAGGGGTCCTACGAGCAGTACTTC. It codes for CASSQGQGSYEQYF.

This clone was seen once. The chain carries TRBV19 and TRBJ1-1; TRBD1 matches 7 bases. Germline trimming cut 6 bases from V and 5 bases from J; bases unmatched to any gene: 9. Germline CDR1 reads LNHDA; CDR2 reads SQIVND (reference sequence). The CDR3 spans 14 residues. The CDR3 protein is CASRRAGQPTEAFF. CDR3 nucleotides: TGTGCCAGTAGAAGGGCGGGACAGCCTACTGAAGCTTTCTTT. The whole variable domain, filled in from reference TRBV19 and TRBJ1-1, reads DGGITQSPKYLFRKEGQNVTLSCEQNLNHDAMYWYRQDPGQGLRLIYYSQIVNDFQKGDIAEGYSVSREKKESFPLTVTSAQKNPTAFYLCASRRAGQPTEAFFGQGTRLTVV.

V gene TRBV11-2 combines with J gene TRBJ2-7; 11 nucleotides align to TRBD2. With V trimmed by 3 bases and J by 5 bases, 6 bases remained unmatched. CDR1 is SGHAT and CDR2 is FQNNGV in the germline V gene. The CDR3 covers 15 residues. This CDR3 reads CASSFTSGSVNEQYF. CDR3 sequence (DNA): TGTGCCAGCAGCTTCACTAGCGGGAGCGTCAACGAGCAGTACTTC.

V and J are TRBV5-4 and TRBJ2-3; TRBD1 might be the D (5 bases). The CDR3 totals 13 residues. Trimming removed 2 bases at V and 8 bases at J, with 12 bases between. Germline-derived CDR1 and CDR2 are SGHNT and YYREEE (reference sequence). The CDR3 bases are TGTGCCAGCAGCTTTACAGGATTGGGTACGCAGTATTTT. Amino acids: CASSFTGLGTQYF.

The CDR3 protein is CASSPLAGGSQETQYF. For the CDR3, the DNA is TGTGCCAGCTCACCTCTAGCGGGGGGATCCCAAGAGACCCAGTACTTC. The chain combines TRBV18 with TRBJ2-5; 11 nucleotides line up with TRBD2. The trim removed 3 bases at V and 1 base at J, leaving 4 bases unmatched. The CDR3 spans 16 residues. The V gene's germline CDR1 is KGHSH and CDR2 LQKENI.

The chain has TRBV6-6 and TRBJ1-1, with 7 nucleotides matching TRBD1. The ends lost 7 bases at V and 5 bases at J; junction bases unmatched: 7. The length of the CDR3 is 13 residues. Germline CDR1 MNHNY, CDR2 SVGAGI (reference sequence). The CDR3 nucleotides are TGTGCCAGCACCCGACAGGGAGGTACTGAAGCTTTCTTT. Its protein is CASTRQGGTEAFF.

The chain is built from TRBV28 and TRBJ1-4, with 7 bases that match TRBD1. Germline loops: CDR1 MDHEN, CDR2 SYDVKM. V gave up 2 bases and J gave up 3 bases; unmatched junction bases: 3. The CDR3 is made up of 15 amino acids. The CDR3 loop reads CASSLGGTANEKLFF. CDR3 coding DNA: TGTGCCAGCAGTTTAGGGGGGACAGCTAATGAAAAACTGTTTTTT. Based on the CDR3 plus reference TRBV28 and TRBJ1-4, the full variable domain is DVKVTQSSRYLVKRTGEKVFLECVQDMDHENMFWYRQDPGLGLRLIYFSYDVKMKEKGDIPEGYSVSREKKERFSLILESASTNQTSMYLCASSLGGTANEKLFFGSGTQLSVL.

The chain couples TRBV6-5 to TRBJ1-5; D is ambiguous. Trimming cost V 5 bases and J 5 bases, with 16 bases left between them. The CDR3 is made up of 15 amino acids. Germline values: CDR1 MNHEY, CDR2 SVGAGI. The CDR3 protein is CASSRVGGSDQPQHF. The CDR3 DNA is TGTGCCAGCAGTAGGGTTGGAGGGTCGGATCAGCCCCAGCATTTT.

This clone was observed a few times. The chain uses TRBV5-6 and TRBJ1-1, with D possibly TRBD1 on 5 matching bases. The CDR3 extends over 15 amino acids. Germline CDR1 and CDR2: SGHDT and YYEEEE. Trimming cost V 1 base and J 1 base, with 11 bases left between them. The chain's CDR3 is CASSLIRQGNTEAFF. The CDR3 nucleotides read TGTGCCAGCAGCTTGATCCGGCAGGGGAACACTGAAGCTTTCTTT.

The chain joins TRBV4-2 to TRBJ2-1, with D perhaps matching TRBD1 (5 bases). The CDR3 has 17 residues. The V end was cut by 0 bases, the J end by 1 base, with 13 bases between. Germline CDR1 is LGHNA and CDR2 is YNFKEQ. CDR3 nucleotide sequence: TGTGCCAGCAGCCAAGATCAGGGCAAGAGGTCCTACAATGAGCAGTTCTTC. This translates into CASSQDQGKRSYNEQFF.

The J gene is TRBJ2-7, the V gene TRBV12-3 or TRBV12-4; no clear D. CDR3 length: 13 residues. V lost 5 bases to trimming and J lost 9 bases, with 17 bases between them. CDR3 loop: CASSLAGVVGQYF. CDR3 bases: TGTGCCAGCAGTCTCGCCGGAGTGGTCGGGCAGTACTTC.

The chain carries TRBV19 and TRBJ2-4, with TRBD1 identical over 10 bases. This CDR3 contains 13 residues. V was pared by 6 bases and J by 9 bases, with 5 bases of the junction left unmatched. Germline V lookup: CDR1 LNHDA, CDR2 SQIVND (reference sequence). In DNA, the CDR3 is TGTGCCAGTAGACCGGACAGGGGGAGCATTCAGTACTTC. This encodes CASRPDRGSIQYF.

The table lists this clone with a count of one. V usage is TRBV4-2 and J usage is TRBJ1-2, with 10 bases identical to TRBD1. The CDR3 has 17 amino acids. V trimming: 7 bases; J trimming: 5 bases; junction bases outside the gene matches: 16. Germline CDR1 and CDR2: LGHNA and YNFKEQ. The CDR3 protein is CASNHQRGTGDGYGYTF. DNA for the CDR3: TGTGCCAGCAATCACCAAAGGGGGACAGGGGATGGTTATGGCTACACCTTC.

The chain combines TRBV12-3 or TRBV12-4 with TRBJ2-5; TRBD1 agrees at 7 bases. The CDR3 is made up of 13 amino acids. The V and J ends lost 6 bases and 4 bases, in that order; junction bases with no gene match: 5. The CDR3 spells CASSPYRGETQYF. The CDR3 nucleotides are TGTGCCAGCAGCCCCTACAGGGGAGAGACCCAGTACTTC.

CDR3 nucleotides: TGTGCCAGCAGCAGAGGCGGGGCGGGGGGCGGAGAGACCCAGTACTTC. Its protein product is CASSRGGAGGGETQYF. This chain uses TRBV11-2 with TRBJ2-5, with 8 bases that match TRBD2. Germline assignment: CDR1 SGHAT and CDR2 FQNNGV. This CDR3 has 16 residues. Trimming at V came to 5 bases and at J to 4 bases, leaving 12 bases not matched to a gene.

The V call is TRBV6-5, the J call TRBJ2-7; the D gene is possibly TRBD1 (6 bases). The V and J ends lost 5 bases and 9 bases respectively, with 17 bases between them. CDR1 is MNHEY, CDR2 SVGAGI, per germline. This CDR3 region has 13 residues. As DNA, the CDR3 is TGTGCCAGCAGTCCCTCCGACAGGAATAGGCAGTACTTC. It specifies CASSPSDRNRQYF.

The chain joins TRBV12-1 to TRBJ2-2; TRBD2 was called by the table and not checked on the DNA. TRBV12-1 represents a pseudogene. CDR3 length equals 14 residues. CDR3 nucleotide sequence: TGTGCCAGCAGCTTTGTGGGGGGCACCGGGGAGCTGTTTTTT. Translating it yields CASSFVGGTGELFF.

This clone was detected only a few times. V and J are TRBV4-1 and TRBJ1-6; TRBD1 agrees at 12 bases. The germline CDR1 and CDR2 sequences are MGHRA and YSYEKL. J lost 14 bases, V lost 4 bases, and 9 bases had no gene match. The CDR3 runs to 15 residues. The CDR3 protein is CASSPGTGGFRALHF. CDR3 DNA sequence: TGCGCCAGCAGCCCCGGGACAGGGGGCTTCCGTGCCCTCCACTTT.

V is TRBV7-2 and J is TRBJ2-6; no clear D gene. This CDR3 has 11 amino acids. Looked up from germline, CDR1 is SGHTA and CDR2 is FQGNSA. Trimming left V 0 bases short and J 16 bases short, with 7 bases between. The CDR3 nucleotides are TGTGCCAGCAGCTTAGCGCGAGAACTGACTTTC. Translating gives CASSLARELTF.

V is TRBV28 and J is TRBJ2-7; 10 nucleotides agree with TRBD2. The CDR3 is made up of 14 amino acids. Germline V gene data show CDR1 as MDHEN and CDR2 as SYDVKM. Trimming took 7 bases from V and 1 from J; bases not matched to a gene: 4. The CDR3 reads CASKGLAESYEQYF. The CDR3 coding sequence is TGTGCCAGCAAAGGACTAGCGGAATCCTACGAGCAGTACTTC.

The rearrangement links TRBV3-1 (or the pseudogene TRBV3-2) to TRBJ1-2; 10 bases fit TRBD1. The germline V gene encodes CDR1 LGHDT and CDR2 YNNKEL (reference sequence). The CDR3 consists of 15 residues. V gave up 3 bases and J gave up 8 bases; unmatched junction bases: 9. The DNA of the CDR3 is TGTGCCAGCAGCCAGGAGGGGGACAGGGGAATCGGCTACACCTTC. Its translation is CASSQEGDRGIGYTF.